Presented here are 12 T cell receptor beta chains from one specimen sequenced in a study of T cell changes during pregnancy in multiple sclerosis. The protocol was immunoSEQ multiplex PCR, while the TCRdb copy is restricted to in-frame clones and leaves out a portion. The table shows tens of thousands of clones, with about 90% occurring only once. This material consisted of peripheral blood, taken in the second trimester of pregnancy. The receptors shown here come from a female donor in good health, enrolled as a control in a pregnancy study.

This CDR3 is CASSRSWTGENHGYTF. The CDR3 nucleotides are TGTGCCAGCAGCCGCTCCTGGACAGGGGAAAACCATGGCTACACCTTC. The genes are TRBV14 and TRBJ1-2; the match to TRBD1 covers 9 bases. This CDR3 spans 16 amino acids. CDR1 SGHDN and CDR2 FVKESK come from the germline V gene. The J segment lost 6 bases and the V segment lost 4 bases, leaving 12 bases of the junction unmatched.

This clone was observed a few times. This sequence joins TRBV19 and TRBJ2-1; no definite D call. V lost 5 bases and J 5 bases, leaving 4 bases between the germline ends. Per germline, CDR1 LNHDA and CDR2 SQIVND (reference sequence). The CDR3 contains 11 residues. The CDR3 bases are TGTGCCAGTAGTCTTCACAATGAGCAGTTCTTC. Protein sequence: CASSLHNEQFF. The entire variable domain, with the rest obtained from reference TRBV19 and TRBJ2-1, is as follows: DGGITQSPKYLFRKEGQNVTLSCEQNLNHDAMYWYRQDPGQGLRLIYYSQIVNDFQKGDIAEGYSVSREKKESFPLTVTSAQKNPTAFYLCASSLHNEQFFGPGTRLTVL.

In this sample, this clone turned up a few times. The chain employs TRBV4-2 and TRBJ1-4; 10 bases fit TRBD1. CDR1 is LGHNA, CDR2 YNFKEQ, per germline. CDR3 length: 16 amino acids. The trim removed 0 bases at V and 7 bases at J, leaving 5 bases unmatched. The CDR3 loop reads CASSQDLGTGVEKLFF. CDR3 bases: TGTGCCAGCAGCCAAGATCTGGGGACAGGGGTTGAAAAACTGTTTTTT.

The chain uses TRBV7-9 and TRBJ2-1; a possible D gene is TRBD2 (7 bases). Germline V gene lookup returns CDR1 SEHNR and CDR2 FQNEAQ (reference sequence). Trimming pared 4 bases from V and 6 bases from J, leaving 16 bases between. This CDR3 spans 15 amino acids. CDR3 residues: CASSSGRGASNEQFF. DNA of the CDR3: TGTGCCAGCAGCTCCGGACGGGGGGCGTCCAATGAGCAGTTCTTC.

V gene TRBV5-1 combines with J gene TRBJ2-1; D not resolved. Trimming stripped 2 bases from V and 8 bases from J, with 8 bases between. The CDR3 is 12 amino acids. Germline-derived CDR1 and CDR2 are SGHRS and YFSETQ. The CDR3 nucleotides read TGCGCCAGCAGCTTTAGTGTGGATGAGCAGTTCTTC. The encoded protein is CASSFSVDEQFF.

The rearrangement uses TRBV19 and TRBJ1-5; no reliable D call. V lost 6 bases to trimming and J lost 0 bases, with 12 bases between them. This CDR3 is 15 amino acids long. CDR1 is LNHDA, CDR2 SQIVND, per germline (reference sequence). In nucleotides, the CDR3 is TGTGCCAGTAGCCGGCGGGGTATTAGCAATCAGCCCCAGCATTTT. This translates into CASSRRGISNQPQHF.

The chain uses TRBV7-8 and TRBJ1-2; D is uncertain. The V and J ends lost 1 base and 4 bases respectively, with 7 bases between them. This CDR3 is built from 13 residues. Germline V gene data show CDR1 as SGHVS and CDR2 as FQNEAQ. The CDR3 here is CASSLDSSYGYTF. DNA for the CDR3: TGTGCCAGCAGCTTAGACAGCTCCTATGGCTACACCTTC.

The genes are TRBV11-2 and TRBJ2-7, with a possible D match to TRBD1 (5 bases). The CDR3 contains 13 residues. Germline assignment: CDR1 SGHAT and CDR2 FQNNGV. V lost 5 bases, J lost 2 bases, and 10 bases lay in between. The CDR3 nucleotides read TGTGCCAGCAGCCGACAGACCCCCTACGAGCAGTACTTC. Encoded protein: CASSRQTPYEQYF.

CDR3 sequence reads: CASSRSSGIYEQYF. CDR3 nucleotide sequence: TGTGCCAGCAGTAGGTCTAGCGGGATTTACGAGCAGTACTTC. The V gene is TRBV28, the J gene TRBJ2-7, with 9 bases lining up with TRBD2. Germline loops: CDR1 MDHEN, CDR2 SYDVKM. Trimming removed 5 bases from V and 4 bases from J; junction bases left unmatched: 6. The CDR3 has 14 residues.

The genes are TRBV6-1 and TRBJ2-7; D is undetermined. Trimming removed 8 bases at V and 4 bases at J, with 15 bases between. The CDR3 sequence is 13 residues long. The V gene's germline CDR1 is MNHNS and CDR2 SASEGT. In nucleotides, the CDR3 is TGTGCCAGCGCCTCCGGGTCGGGTTACGAGCAGTACTTC. This codes for CASASGSGYEQYF.

This sequence joins TRBV5-1 and TRBJ1-2; D might be TRBD1 (6 bases). Per germline, CDR1 SGHRS and CDR2 YFSETQ. CDR3 length equals 15 residues. V was pared by 0 bases and J by 7 bases, with 16 bases between. The CDR3 nucleotides are TGCGCCAGCAGCTTGGTTTCCGGCCCCAGGGGTGGCTACACCTTC. This translates into CASSLVSGPRGGYTF. The whole variable domain, remainder taken from reference TRBV5-1 and TRBJ1-2, is KAGVTQTPRYLIKTRGQQVTLSCSPISGHRSVSWYQQTPGQGLQFLFEYFSETQRNKGNFPGRFSGRQFSNSRSEMNVSTLELGDSALYLCASSLVSGPRGGYTFGSGTRLTVV.

This chain connects TRBV9 to TRBJ1-6; D is undetermined. Trimming pared 0 bases from V and 0 bases from J, leaving 4 bases between. The CDR3 extends over 15 amino acids. Germline V CDR1 and CDR2: SGDLS, YYNGEE. This CDR3 is CASSVEASYNSPLHF. The CDR3 region has the DNA TGTGCCAGCAGCGTAGAAGCCTCCTATAATTCACCCCTCCACTTT.